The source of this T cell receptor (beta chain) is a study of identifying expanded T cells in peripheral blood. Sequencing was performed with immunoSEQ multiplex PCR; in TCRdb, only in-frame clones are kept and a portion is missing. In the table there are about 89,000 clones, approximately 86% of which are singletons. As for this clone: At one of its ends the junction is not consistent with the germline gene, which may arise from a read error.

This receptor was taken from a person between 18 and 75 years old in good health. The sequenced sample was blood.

The CDR3 is CASSDSLDRVPF. The CDR3, as DNA: TGTGCCAGCAGTGACTCCTTAGACAGGGTGCCTTTT. The chain joins TRBV6-4 to TRBJ1-4; 7 bases map to TRBD1. The germline V gene has CDR1 MRHNA and CDR2 SNTAGT. The CDR3 has 12 amino acids.